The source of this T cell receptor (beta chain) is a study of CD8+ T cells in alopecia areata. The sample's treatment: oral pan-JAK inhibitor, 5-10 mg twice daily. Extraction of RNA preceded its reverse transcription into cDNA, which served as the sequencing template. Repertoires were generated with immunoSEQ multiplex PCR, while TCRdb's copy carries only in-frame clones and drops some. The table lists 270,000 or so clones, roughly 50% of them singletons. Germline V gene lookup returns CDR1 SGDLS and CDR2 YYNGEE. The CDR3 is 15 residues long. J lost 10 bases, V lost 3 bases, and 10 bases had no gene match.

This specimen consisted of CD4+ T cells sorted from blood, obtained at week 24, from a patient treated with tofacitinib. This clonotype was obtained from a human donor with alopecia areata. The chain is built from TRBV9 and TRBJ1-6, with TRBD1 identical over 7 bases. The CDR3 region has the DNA TGTGCCAGCAGCGCACAGGGGACGTCGGAATCACCCCTCCACTTT. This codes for CASSAQGTSESPLHF.